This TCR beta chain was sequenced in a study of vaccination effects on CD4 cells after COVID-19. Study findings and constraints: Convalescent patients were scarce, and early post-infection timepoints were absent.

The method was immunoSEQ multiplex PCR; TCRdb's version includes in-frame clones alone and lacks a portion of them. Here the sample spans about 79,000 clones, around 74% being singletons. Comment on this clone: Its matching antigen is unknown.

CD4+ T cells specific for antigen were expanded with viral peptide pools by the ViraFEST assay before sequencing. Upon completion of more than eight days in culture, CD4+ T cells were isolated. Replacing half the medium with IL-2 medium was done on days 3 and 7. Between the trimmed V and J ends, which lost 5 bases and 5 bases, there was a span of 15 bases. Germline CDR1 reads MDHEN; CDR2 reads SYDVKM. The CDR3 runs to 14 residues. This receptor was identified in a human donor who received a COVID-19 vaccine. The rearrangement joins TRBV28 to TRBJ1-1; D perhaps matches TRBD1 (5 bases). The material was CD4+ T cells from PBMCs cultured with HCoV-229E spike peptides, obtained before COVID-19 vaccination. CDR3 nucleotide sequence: TGTGCCAGCAGTCCCCAGGGTGCTAGGACTGAAGCTTTCTTT. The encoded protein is CASSPQGARTEAFF.